These T cell receptor beta chains were read from a single sample in a study of control samples from healthy donors and cancer patients. Clones were sequenced by immunoSEQ multiplex PCR, and TCRdb holds only the in-frame ones, with some missing. The data contain 150,000 to 200,000 clones, roughly 91% of them singletons. Sequencing was done on a sample of blood. All receptors come from a woman aged 25 to 45 in good health. Both conserved end residues are part of each CDR3. D genes are given only for firm matches. Rows give clone size only sometimes, using once, few, many, or a class for an expanded clone.

V gene,clone size,J gene,D gene,CDR3 DNA,CDR3 protein
TRBV10-1,once,TRBJ1-2,-,TGCGCCAGCAGTGAGTCTGGGATTGGGGGCTACACCTTC,CASSESGIGGYTF
TRBV18,-,TRBJ1-5,-,TGTGCCAGCTCACCAGGGCAGAGCAATCAGCCCCAGCATTTT,CASSPGQSNQPQHF
TRBV4-3,once,TRBJ1-3,-,TGCGCCAGCAGCCAAGGGCAGTGGAGAAACACCATATATTTT,CASSQGQWRNTIYF
TRBV7-2,-,TRBJ2-3,-,TGTGCCAGCAGCTTAGACCGGAGTTTAGATACGCAGTATTTT,CASSLDRSLDTQYF
TRBV12-5,-,TRBJ1-2,-,TGTGCTAGTGGTAAACGAGAATATGGCTACACCTTC,CASGKREYGYTF
TRBV24-1,-,TRBJ1-2,TRBD1,TGTGCCACCAGTGACCCGGGACAGGGGGCTGGCTACACCTTC,CATSDPGQGAGYTF
TRBV7-8,-,TRBJ2-5,TRBD2,TGTGCCAGCAGCTCAAGAGGACTAGCGGGGGGAGAGACCCAGTACTTC,CASSSRGLAGGETQYF
TRBV18,-,TRBJ2-5,TRBD1,TGTGCCAGCTCACCGGGACAGGGAACGGAGACCCAGTACTTC,CASSPGQGTETQYF
TRBV7-3,few,TRBJ1-1,TRBD1,TGTGCCAGCAGCGGACAGGGGAACACTGAAGCTTTCTTT,CASSGQGNTEAFF
TRBV28,-,TRBJ2-3,TRBD2,TGTGCCAGCAGTTCCCCTGGACTAGCGGGAGAAGGAGATACGCAGTATTTT,CASSSPGLAGEGDTQYF
TRBV6-5,-,TRBJ1-5,TRBD1,TGTGCCAGCACCATCGACAGGGCTAGCAATCAGCCCCAGCATTTT,CASTIDRASNQPQHF
TRBV2,once,TRBJ1-2,TRBD1,TGTGCCAGCAGTGGACAGGGCCGCGGCTACACCTTC,CASSGQGRGYTF
TRBV12-3/TRBV12-4,once,TRBJ2-7,-,TGTGCCAGCAGTTTGGAGAGGGGCTACGAGCAGTACTTC,CASSLERGYEQYF
TRBV11-1,-,TRBJ1-1,TRBD1,TGTGCCAGCAGCTTACAGGGGGCTACTGAAGCTTTCTTT,CASSLQGATEAFF
TRBV9,-,TRBJ1-1,-,TGTGCCAGCAGCTCCCCAGGGAGTGGGAACACTGAAGCTTTCTTT,CASSSPGSGNTEAFF
TRBV2,-,TRBJ2-5,TRBD1,TGTGCCAGCAGTGATTACAGGGGGGAGACCCAGTACTTC,CASSDYRGETQYF
TRBV15,-,TRBJ1-1,-,TGTGCCACCAGCAGAGAGTGGCGGAACACTGAAGCTTTCTTT,CATSREWRNTEAFF
TRBV28,few,TRBJ2-3,TRBD2,TGTGCCAGCAGTCCAGGGACTAACACAGATACGCAGTATTTT,CASSPGTNTDTQYF
TRBV14,-,TRBJ1-2,-,TGTGCCAGCAGCCCCACAGGGACCTATGGCTACACCTTC,CASSPTGTYGYTF
TRBV5-1,few,TRBJ2-3,TRBD2,TGCGCCAGCAGACATCGTCTCACGGGAGGTAGCACAGATACGCAGTATTTT,CASRHRLTGGSTDTQYF
TRBV20-1,once,TRBJ1-1,-,TGCAGTGCTAGCGACGACACTGAAGCTTTCTTT,CSASDDTEAFF
TRBV2,-,TRBJ1-5,-,TGTGCCAGCAGGGGTGTTAGCAATCAGCCCCAGCATTTT,CASRGVSNQPQHF
TRBV2,-,TRBJ2-7,-,TGTGCCAGCAGCCAGGTCTACGAGCAGTACTTC,CASSQVYEQYF
TRBV5-1,-,TRBJ2-1,TRBD2,TGCGCCAGCAGCTTTATAGCGGGGGGCCCCTACAATGAGCAGTTCTTC,CASSFIAGGPYNEQFF
TRBV5-5,-,TRBJ2-1,TRBD2,TGTGCCAGCAGCCGACTAGCGGGGGGCCACAATGAGCAGTTCTTC,CASSRLAGGHNEQFF
TRBV7-8,-,TRBJ1-2,-,TGTGCCAGCAGCTTAGGACTTAACTATGGCTACACCTTC,CASSLGLNYGYTF
TRBV12-5,-,TRBJ2-7,TRBD1,TGTGCTAGTGCCCCGAGGGGACAGGGACGTTACGAGCAGTACTTC,CASAPRGQGRYEQYF
TRBV21-1,-,TRBJ1-2,-,TGTGCCAGCAGCAAAGACAGGGGGCTTGGCTACACCTTC,CASSKDRGLGYTF
TRBV7-3,-,TRBJ2-3,TRBD2,TGTGCCAGCAGCAAGGGACTAGGAGATACGCAGTATTTT,CASSKGLGDTQYF
TRBV27,-,TRBJ2-7,-,TGTGCCAGCAGGGGAGGACAGTCCTACGAGCAGTACTTC,CASRGGQSYEQYF
TRBV6-2/TRBV6-3,-,TRBJ2-3,TRBD2,TGTGCCAGCAGACCTAGCGGGAGCACAGATACGCAGTATTTT,CASRPSGSTDTQYF
TRBV4-3,-,TRBJ2-7,-,TGCGCCAGCAGCCAAGCCGTCGCCTACGAGCAGTACTTC,CASSQAVAYEQYF
TRBV7-9,-,TRBJ2-1,TRBD2,TGTGCCAGCAGCCCAAGCGGGGGCGCCTACAATGAGCAGTTCTTC,CASSPSGGAYNEQFF